The clone carrying this TCR beta chain was counted only a few times. Its antigen is undetermined. TCRdb's table, derived via immunoSEQ multiplex PCR, lists solely in-frame clones and lacks some. Of some 19,000 clones in the sample, about 90% were seen once. This CDR3 spans 15 amino acids. CDR1 is MNHEY, CDR2 SMNVEV, per germline (reference sequence). The V end was cut by 6 bases, the J end by 1 base, with 15 bases between. The sample originates from a study of T cells in localized non-small cell lung cancer. Study observations and caveats: When the top 100 tumor clones were examined, a median approximately 59 of them also appeared in the adjacent lung, which was paired and uninvolved. Longer survival (overall) was linked to higher T cell density in blood.

The sample here was peripheral blood, taken before any cancer treatment. The clonotype comes from a male donor at least 60 years old with stage I squamous cell lung carcinoma. V gene TRBV27 combines with J gene TRBJ1-2; D possibly corresponds to TRBD1 (6 bases). As DNA, the CDR3 is TGTGCCAGCAGCGAGGGGGGGGGTGGTAACTATGGCTACACCTTC. Encoded protein: CASSEGGGGNYGYTF.